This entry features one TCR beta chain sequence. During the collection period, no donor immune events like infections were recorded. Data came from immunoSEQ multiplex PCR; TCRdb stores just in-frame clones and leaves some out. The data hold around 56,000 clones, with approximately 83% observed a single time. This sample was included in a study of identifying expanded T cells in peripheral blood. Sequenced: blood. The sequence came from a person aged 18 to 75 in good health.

The CDR3 region is CASSSTAPVGYNEQFF. The CDR3, as DNA: TGTGCCAGCAGCTCCACGGCCCCGGTGGGATACAATGAGCAGTTCTTC. The gene calls are TRBV27 and TRBJ2-1; D gene unclear. The CDR3 sequence is 16 residues long. Trimming took off 6 bases at V and 4 bases at J, with 19 bases between the two ends. Germline CDR1 MNHEY, CDR2 SMNVEV (reference sequence).